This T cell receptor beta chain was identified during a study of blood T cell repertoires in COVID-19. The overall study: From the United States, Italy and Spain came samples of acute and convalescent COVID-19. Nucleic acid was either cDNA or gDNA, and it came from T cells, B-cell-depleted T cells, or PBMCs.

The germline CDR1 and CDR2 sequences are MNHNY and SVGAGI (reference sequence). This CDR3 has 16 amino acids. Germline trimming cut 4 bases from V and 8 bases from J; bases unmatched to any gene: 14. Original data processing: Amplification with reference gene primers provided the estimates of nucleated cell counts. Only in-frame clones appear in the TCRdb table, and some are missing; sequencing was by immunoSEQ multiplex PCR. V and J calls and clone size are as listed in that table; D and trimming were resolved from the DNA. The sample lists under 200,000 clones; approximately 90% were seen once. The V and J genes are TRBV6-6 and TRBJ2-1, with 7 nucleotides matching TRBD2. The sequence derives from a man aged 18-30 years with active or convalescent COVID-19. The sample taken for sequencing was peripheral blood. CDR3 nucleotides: TGTGCCAGCAGTTCGGGTAGCGGGTTTAGGGGAGATGAGCAGTTCTTC. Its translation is CASSSGSGFRGDEQFF.